This paragraph covers one T cell receptor beta chain sequence. Its antigen is not identified. A constant-region primer served to make TCR beta cDNA from 500 to 550 ng total RNA. Employing slightly modified ARM-PCR, three nested multiplex PCR rounds were run, and these gave rise to the TCR beta libraries. Two initial PCR rounds of around 10 cycles each paired TRBV1-TRBV30 forward primers with a C-beta reverse primer. MiXCR, run by TCRdb on the multiplex PCR reads, gives a single entry per CDR3 protein. The sample lists more than 30,000 distinct CDR3 sequences, over 60% occurring once. Joint extraction of RNA and DNA used roughly 19-32 mg of bulk tissue that was unsorted. The patients presented with primary liver carcinoma, which was managed through surgical resection. Patients were chronically HBV-infected and treatment-naive. The entry originates in a study of tumor-infiltrating lymphocytes in primary liver carcinoma. At the level of the study: Samples yielded about 3.65 to 8 million productive TCRbeta reads, similar across tissue types.

CDR3 length equals 13 residues. Germline CDR1 is MNHEY and CDR2 is SVGEGT. The V gene lost 3 bases and the J gene lost 7 bases, with 12 bases spanning the gap. Findings and caveats of the study: The study found tumor-adjacent and tumor-blood pairs overlapped less than tumor region pairs.

The genes are TRBV6-2 or TRBV6-3 and TRBJ2-5; D possibly matches TRBD1 or TRBD2 (5 bases each). Sequencing was done on a sample of liver tumor tissue from sampling region 5. Subset indicated: tumor region T5, tumor centre. The TCR originated in a man aged 40-50 years with primary liver carcinoma and hepatitis B virus infection. The CDR3 DNA sequence: TGTGCCAGCAGTTATCTGGGGGTTCGGACCCAGTACTTC. Translating it yields CASSYLGVRTQYF.